This T cell receptor beta chain comes out of a study of CD8 T cells in ankylosing spondylitis. Trimming took 7 bases from V and 6 from J, leaving 12 bases between them. The CDR3 spans 13 residues. The germline CDR1 and CDR2 sequences are SGHTA and FQGNSA. TCRdb passed the 5' RACE reads through MiXCR, listing each CDR3 protein once. The sample comprises approximately 140,000 distinct CDR3 sequences, roughly 44% of which are singletons, and 12% to 15% rests with the top ten. The chain is built from TRBV7-2 and TRBJ2-2; the D gene could be TRBD1 or TRBD2 (5 bases each). Material: synovial fluid, either unsorted or a sorted T cell fraction (not recorded which). The TCR sequence derives from a male donor with ankylosing spondylitis. This CDR3 is CASILGTAGELFF. CDR3 nucleotide sequence: TGTGCCAGCATCCTAGGGACCGCCGGGGAGCTGTTTTTT. The complete variable domain, with remaining parts taken from reference TRBV7-2 and TRBJ2-2, reads GAGVSQSPSNKVTEKGKDVELRCDPISGHTALYWYRQSLGQGLEFLIYFQGNSAPDKSGLPSDRFSAERTGGSVSTLTIQRTQQEDSAVYLCASILGTAGELFFGEGSRLTVL.